This passage covers 24 T cell receptor beta chains from one sample sequenced in a study of T cell responses to AZD1222 COVID-19 vaccine. TCRdb's table, derived via immunoSEQ multiplex PCR, lists solely in-frame clones and lacks some. The table shows about 110,000 clones, with roughly 84% occurring only once. Sequenced here: peripheral blood, sampled on day 0 of AZD1222 vaccination. Source of these receptors: an adult in good health.

The genes are TRBV28 and TRBJ1-4; no firm D call. Trimming removed 7 bases at V and 7 bases at J, with 16 bases between. This CDR3 has 14 residues. Germline V CDR1 and CDR2: MDHEN, SYDVKM. CDR3 DNA: TGTGCCAGCACCTTAGACATTTGTGGTGAAAAACTGTTTTTT. This sequence encodes CASTLDICGEKLFF. The whole variable domain, filled in from reference TRBV28 and TRBJ1-4, reads DVKVTQSSRYLVKRTGEKVFLECVQDMDHENMFWYRQDPGLGLRLIYFSYDVKMKEKGDIPEGYSVSREKKERFSLILESASTNQTSMYLCASTLDICGEKLFFGSGTQLSVL.

The gene calls are TRBV21-1 and TRBJ1-4. TRBV21-1 is annotated as a pseudogene. The length of the CDR3 is 11 residues. CDR3 bases: TGTGCCAGCAGCAAACCCGTAGGGCTGTTTTTT. Translation gives CASSKPVGLFF.

Comments on this clone: Other DNA sequences in this sample translate to the same CDR3. V is TRBV12-3 or TRBV12-4 and J is TRBJ1-2, with TRBD1 matching over 7 bases. CDR3 size: 13 residues. V trimming: 6 bases; J trimming: 5 bases; junction bases outside the gene matches: 6. The CDR3 sequence is CASSPDRVYGYTF. CDR3 nucleotides: TGTGCCAGCAGCCCTGACAGGGTGTATGGCTACACCTTC.

The rearrangement uses TRBV6-5 and TRBJ1-2; D may be TRBD1 (6 bases). Germline V CDR1 and CDR2: MNHEY, SVGAGI. CDR3 length equals 13 residues. The V end was cut by 4 bases, the J end by 7 bases, with 13 bases between. The CDR3 sequence: CASSFEGEGGYTF. In DNA, the CDR3 is TGTGCCAGCAGTTTCGAGGGGGAGGGTGGCTACACCTTC.

This chain links TRBV29-1 with TRBJ2-1, with D hard to call. Deletions cut 7 bases from V and 9 bases from J, with 13 bases between. The germline V gene has CDR1 SQVTM and CDR2 ANQGSEA. The CDR3 is 11 residues long. CDR3 loop: CSAAPAAEQFF. CDR3 DNA sequence: TGCAGCGCCGCCCCTGCGGCTGAGCAGTTCTTC.

This clone was detected once. The chain employs TRBV5-1 and TRBJ1-1, with a tentative D call TRBD1 (6 bases). The germline V and J ends were trimmed by 4 bases and 7 bases, with 11 bases remaining between them. The CDR3 has 12 amino acids. Germline V gene sequence: CDR1 SGHRS, CDR2 YFSETQ. CDR3 DNA sequence: TGCGCCAGCAGCAAGGGGGGGATTGAAGCTTTCTTT. As protein: CASSKGGIEAFF.

V is TRBV18 and J is TRBJ1-4; D is possibly TRBD1 (6 bases). The germline V gene has CDR1 KGHSH and CDR2 LQKENI. V was trimmed by 2 bases and J by 5 bases, leaving 12 bases between them. The CDR3 length is 15 residues. The CDR3 region is CASSPGQRENEKLFF. DNA of the CDR3: TGTGCCAGCTCACCAGGACAGAGGGAGAATGAAAAACTGTTTTTT.

The chain joins TRBV19 to TRBJ1-1; no clear D gene. The length of the CDR3 is 11 residues. CDR1 and CDR2 (germline): LNHDA, SQIVND (reference sequence). V dropped 4 bases and J dropped 7 bases, with 7 bases sitting between them. The CDR3 DNA is TGTGCCAGTAGTAGCACGGTTGAAGCTTTCTTT. As protein: CASSSTVEAFF.

The chain couples TRBV7-9 to TRBJ1-2, with no clear D. The CDR3 has 13 amino acids. Germline assignment: CDR1 SEHNR and CDR2 FQNEAQ (reference sequence). V lost 5 bases to trimming and J lost 7 bases, with 14 bases between them. Here the CDR3 DNA reads TGTGCCAGCAGCCCTTCAGGCGGCTCTGGCTACACCTTC. This translates into CASSPSGGSGYTF.

The table lists this clone with a few counts. The V and J genes are TRBV7-9 and TRBJ1-4; 7 nucleotides match TRBD1. The V and J ends lost 1 base and 4 bases, in that order; junction bases with no gene match: 9. CDR1 is SEHNR and CDR2 is FQNEAQ in the germline V gene (reference sequence). The CDR3 has 17 residues. The CDR3: CASSLGIPNRGNEKLFF. CDR3 sequence (DNA): TGTGCCAGCAGCTTAGGTATCCCTAACAGGGGTAATGAAAAACTGTTTTTT.

The V gene is TRBV2, the J gene TRBJ2-5, with a tentative D call TRBD2 (6 bases). Germline V gives CDR1 SNHLY, CDR2 FYNNEI. Trimming took 5 bases from V and 5 from J, leaving 12 bases between them. The CDR3 is 13 amino acids. The CDR3 is CASSTTSWETQYF. CDR3 coding DNA: TGTGCCAGCAGTACGACTAGTTGGGAGACCCAGTACTTC.

This chain links TRBV7-2 with TRBJ2-3, with 11 bases fitting TRBD2. Germline trimming cut 1 base from V and 4 bases from J; bases unmatched to any gene: 13. This CDR3 comprises 19 residues. CDR1 and CDR2 from the germline V gene are SGHTA and FQGNSA. Written as DNA, the CDR3 is TGTGCCAGCAGCTTAGTTCGGCTAGCGGGGGGTCTCAGCCCAGATACGCAGTATTTT. This encodes CASSLVRLAGGLSPDTQYF. Combining the CDR3 with reference TRBV7-2 and TRBJ2-3 gives the whole variable domain GAGVSQSPSNKVTEKGKDVELRCDPISGHTALYWYRQSLGQGLEFLIYFQGNSAPDKSGLPSDRFSAERTGGSVSTLTIQRTQQEDSAVYLCASSLVRLAGGLSPDTQYFGPGTRLTVL.

The chain combines TRBV29-1 with TRBJ1-1, with D uncertain. The CDR3 covers 13 residues. Germline lookup yields CDR1 SQVTM and CDR2 ANQGSEA. The germline V and J ends were trimmed by 3 bases and 1 base, with 9 bases remaining between them. CDR3 bases: TGCAGCGTTGAGGAGGGAGGGAACACTGAAGCTTTCTTT. Protein product: CSVEEGGNTEAFF. Filled out from reference TRBV29-1 and TRBJ1-1, the complete variable domain reads SAVISQKPSRDICQRGTSLTIQCQVDSQVTMMFWYRQQPGQSLTLIATANQGSEATYESGFVIDKFPISRPNLTFSTLTVSNMSPEDSSIYLCSVEEGGNTEAFFGQGTRLTVV.

This chain connects TRBV4-3 to TRBJ1-1; D is undetermined. The V gene lost 4 bases and the J gene lost 2 bases, with 11 bases spanning the gap. CDR1 and CDR2 from the germline V gene are LGHNA and YSLEER. This CDR3 contains 14 residues. CDR3 DNA sequence: TGCGCCAGCAGCCCTACTGACGGAAACACTGAAGCTTTCTTT. It codes for CASSPTDGNTEAFF.

The rearrangement joins TRBV29-1 to TRBJ1-2, with 7 bases fitting TRBD1. J was trimmed by 5 bases and V by 4 bases; bases with no gene match: 10. The CDR3 contains 14 residues. Germline V gene data show CDR1 as SQVTM and CDR2 as ANQGSEA. The DNA of the CDR3 is TGCAGCGTTGCGAAGACGGGACAGCTATATGGCTACACCTTC. It is translated as CSVAKTGQLYGYTF.

This clone was found once. V is TRBV5-5 and J is TRBJ2-5, with 9 bases lining up with TRBD1. This CDR3 comprises 15 residues. Germline-derived CDR1 and CDR2 are SGHKS and YYEKEE (reference sequence). The J segment lost 5 bases and the V segment lost 4 bases, leaving 9 bases of the junction unmatched. The CDR3 region is CASSPTGGTAETQYF. As DNA, the CDR3 is TGTGCCAGCAGCCCGACAGGGGGAACGGCGGAGACCCAGTACTTC.

The chain combines TRBV19 with TRBJ2-1; D is ambiguous. Trimming removed 0 bases at V and 4 bases at J, with 10 bases between. CDR3 size: 15 residues. Germline lookup yields CDR1 LNHDA and CDR2 SQIVND (reference sequence). DNA for the CDR3: TGTGCCAGTAGTATAGATGTGGCCCCTTACAATGAGCAGTTCTTC. Translation gives CASSIDVAPYNEQFF.

The chain links TRBV7-9 to TRBJ1-1; D remains ambiguous. Deletions cut 5 bases from V and 1 base from J, with 11 bases between. This CDR3 region has 14 residues. Germline values: CDR1 SEHNR, CDR2 FQNEAQ (reference sequence). Here the CDR3 reads CASSRPDRNTEAFF. The DNA for the CDR3 is TGTGCCAGCAGCCGACCTGACCGGAACACTGAAGCTTTCTTT.

This chain links TRBV7-2 with TRBJ2-1, with D perhaps TRBD2 (6 bases). Deletions cut 3 bases from V and 4 bases from J, with 13 bases between. Germline V CDR1 and CDR2: SGHTA, FQGNSA. This CDR3 spans 15 amino acids. CDR3 in DNA: TGTGCCAGCAGCTTGGAGCTCGGGACTTACAATGAGCAGTTCTTC. It is translated as CASSLELGTYNEQFF.

The genes are TRBV6-1 and TRBJ2-5; 8 bases map to TRBD1. There are 18 residues in the CDR3. CDR1 and CDR2 (germline): MNHNS, SASEGT. The J segment lost 2 bases and the V segment lost 0 bases, leaving 11 bases of the junction unmatched. CDR3 loop: CASSEASSEQGDQETQYF. The CDR3 region has the DNA TGTGCCAGCAGTGAAGCCTCCTCGGAACAGGGGGATCAAGAGACCCAGTACTTC.

The chain uses TRBV5-1 and TRBJ2-7; D possibly corresponds to TRBD2 (5 bases). V was cut by 0 bases and J by 0 bases, with 7 bases left in between. The CDR3 totals 14 residues. In germline, CDR1 is SGHRS, CDR2 YFSETQ. CDR3 amino acids: CASSLEAVSYEQYF. Here the CDR3 DNA reads TGCGCCAGCAGCTTGGAAGCGGTCTCCTACGAGCAGTACTTC.

The chain uses TRBV6-4 and TRBJ2-7; 7 bases agree with TRBD1. There are 15 residues in the CDR3. The V gene end was trimmed by 1 base and the J gene end by 2 bases; junction bases not matched to a gene: 5. CDR1 and CDR2 (germline): MRHNA, SNTAGT. The CDR3 loop is CASSDWGQLAYEQYV. CDR3 bases: TGTGCCAGCAGTGACTGGGGACAGCTTGCCTACGAGCAGTACGTC.

This clone has a single count. The chain combines TRBV7-8 with TRBJ2-7; D uncertain. Trimming removed 5 bases at V and 0 bases at J, with 8 bases between. Germline V lookup: CDR1 SGHVS, CDR2 FQNEAQ. The CDR3 covers 13 residues. The DNA of the CDR3 is TGTGCCAGCAGCCCGCACAACTCCTACGAGCAGTACTTC. Encoded protein: CASSPHNSYEQYF.

This chain connects TRBV6-1 to TRBJ2-4, with D perhaps matching TRBD2 (6 bases). Germline assignment: CDR1 MNHNS and CDR2 SASEGT. CDR3 length equals 11 residues. The V end lost 8 bases, the J end lost 8 bases, and 10 bases lay between the germline ends. The CDR3 is CASRGWDIQYF. CDR3 bases: TGTGCCAGCCGGGGGTGGGACATTCAGTACTTC.